The next 24 T cell receptor beta chains were all read from a single sample in a study of T cells in Graves' hyperthyroidism and ophthalmopathy (dated by TCRdb to 2018 to 2020). The library was obtained by multiplex PCR. The sequencing machine was an Illumina HiSeq 2000. TCR beta CDR3 regions were amplified from RNA transcripts. For the first round of RT-PCR on the TCR CDR3, the HTBI primer set was used together with the Qiagen OneStep RT-PCR kit. Using fastp trimming at Q25 and MiXCR clonotype assembly, TCRdb reanalyzed the public sequencing data and kept in-frame beta chains. One record per CDR3 amino acid sequence lists the most common genes and DNA. This sample holds about 740,000 distinct CDR3 sequences; about 15% were observed only once. Jointly, the top ten make up 9.5% to 13% of the sample. The specimen was blood. Receptor source: a woman under 30 with Graves' hyperthyroidism.

This clonotype was picked up many times. The rearrangement links TRBV4-1 to TRBJ1-1; D ambiguous. Trimming took off 2 bases at V and 4 bases at J, with 11 bases between the two ends. The CDR3 length is 14 residues. The germline CDR1 and CDR2 sequences are MGHRA and YSYEKL. The CDR3 loop reads CASSQIQGSTEAFF. The CDR3 coding sequence is TGCGCCAGCAGCCAAATCCAAGGCAGCACTGAAGCTTTCTTT.

This clonotype appeared a single time. This chain links TRBV15 with TRBJ2-5, with a weak D call TRBD1 (6 bases). V was pared by 0 bases and J by 2 bases, with 7 bases between. The CDR3 is 14 amino acids. CDR1 LNHNV and CDR2 YYDKDF come from the germline V gene (reference sequence). The CDR3 loop is CATSREGQQETQYF. For the CDR3, the DNA is TGTGCCACCAGCAGAGAAGGACAGCAAGAGACCCAGTACTTC.

This clonotype has just a few counts. The rearrangement uses TRBV6-1 and TRBJ1-4; maybe TRBD1 (5 bases). The V gene lost 6 bases and the J gene lost 5 bases, with 10 bases spanning the gap. Looked up from germline, CDR1 is MNHNS and CDR2 is SASEGT. The CDR3 has 13 amino acids. CDR3 amino acids: CASRRDRNEKLFF. CDR3 coding DNA: TGTGCCAGCAGGAGGGACCGGAATGAAAAACTGTTTTTT.

The sample holds many counts of this clonotype. As DNA, the CDR3 is TGTGCCAGCAGCGTGAGGGCGTACCAAGAGACCCAGTACTTC. Translated, it gives CASSVRAYQETQYF. This rearrangement joins TRBV9 to TRBJ2-5; D may be TRBD2 (5 bases). The CDR3 sequence is 14 residues long. Trimming removed 2 bases from V and 0 bases from J, with 8 bases in between. Per germline, CDR1 SGDLS and CDR2 YYNGEE.

This clonotype was recorded at least ten times. The chain links TRBV12-3 or TRBV12-4 to TRBJ1-4; maybe TRBD1 (5 bases). This CDR3 region has 16 residues. V lost 3 bases and J lost 2, with 13 bases in between. CDR3: CASSLTWGYTNEKLFF. CDR3 sequence (DNA): TGTGCCAGCAGTTTGACCTGGGGGTACACTAATGAAAAACTGTTTTTT.

This clonotype has a handful of counts. The genes are TRBV25-1 and TRBJ1-2; D possibly corresponds to TRBD1 (6 bases). Trimming took off 0 bases at V and 6 bases at J, with 14 bases between the two ends. Germline V CDR1 and CDR2: MGHDK, SYGVNS. The CDR3 is 15 amino acids. In nucleotides, the CDR3 is TGTGCCAGCAGTGAATATATTCGGGGGGCGAATGGCTACACCTTC. Encoded protein: CASSEYIRGANGYTF.

This clonotype was seen a handful of times. The chain couples TRBV4-1 to TRBJ1-4; the match to TRBD1 covers 10 bases. J lost 7 bases, V lost 3 bases, and 8 bases had no gene match. Germline CDR1 is MGHRA and CDR2 is YSYEKL. The CDR3 sequence is 16 residues long. CDR3 amino acids: CASSQRPRTGGEKLFF. In DNA, the CDR3 is TGCGCCAGCAGCCAGCGCCCACGGACAGGGGGTGAAAAACTGTTTTTT.

The J gene is TRBJ2-3, the V gene TRBV7-2; 8 positions agree with TRBD1. The V segment lost 1 base and the J segment 2 bases; nucleotides outside the gene matches: 8. Germline V gene lookup returns CDR1 SGHTA and CDR2 FQGNSA. The CDR3 length is 17 residues. For the CDR3, the DNA is TGTGCCAGCAGCTTAGTATATGTGACAGGGGCCACAGATACGCAGTATTTT. This encodes CASSLVYVTGATDTQYF.

This chain links TRBV11-2 with TRBJ1-5; D might be TRBD1 (6 bases). V lost 6 bases and J 4 bases, leaving 10 bases between the germline ends. Germline CDR1 and CDR2: SGHAT and FQNNGV. The CDR3 has 13 amino acids. The CDR3 sequence is CASSYRENQPQHF. The CDR3 DNA is TGTGCCAGCAGTTACAGGGAGAATCAGCCCCAGCATTTT. Full variable domain (missing parts from reference TRBV11-2 and TRBJ1-5): EAGVAQSPRYKIIEKRQSVAFWCNPISGHATLYWYQQILGQGPKLLIQFQNNGVVDDSQLPKDRFSAERLKGVDSTLKIQPAKLEDSAVYLCASSYRENQPQHFGDGTRLSIL.

At least ten counts were recorded for this clonotype. The chain employs TRBV6-1 and TRBJ2-1; TRBD2 is a possible D gene (5 bases). CDR1 is MNHNS, CDR2 SASEGT, per germline. The V and J ends lost 5 bases and 4 bases respectively, with 12 bases between them. This CDR3 is built from 14 residues. Here the CDR3 DNA reads TGTGCCAGCAGTACTCAGGAGGAATACAATGAGCAGTTCTTC. It codes for CASSTQEEYNEQFF.

This clonotype has ten or more counts. The CDR3 DNA follows: TGCAGTGCTAGGGCCGGGACAGGAGCCTCCTACGAGCAGTACTTC. This encodes CSARAGTGASYEQYF. This chain connects TRBV20-1 to TRBJ2-7, with TRBD1 matching 8 bases. The CDR3 loop spans 15 amino acids. The trim removed 3 bases at V and 0 bases at J, leaving 7 bases unmatched. The germline V gene has CDR1 DFQATT and CDR2 SNEGSKA (reference sequence).

This clonotype was picked up many times. The J gene is TRBJ2-5, the V gene TRBV4-1; maybe TRBD2 (5 bases). V lost 0 bases and J 3 bases, leaving 11 bases between the germline ends. This CDR3 comprises 15 residues. CDR1 is MGHRA, CDR2 YSYEKL, per germline. The CDR3 DNA follows: TGCGCCAGCAGCCAAGACGGGATGGGAGAAGAGACCCAGTACTTC. This translates into CASSQDGMGEETQYF.

Of note for this clonotype: One base away lies a much larger clone, so this may be a sequencing read error. The genes are TRBV7-8 and TRBJ2-7; 9 positions match TRBD1. Germline loops: CDR1 SGHVS, CDR2 FQNEAQ. This CDR3 region has 14 residues. V was pared by 11 bases and J by 9 bases, with 17 bases of the junction left unmatched. The CDR3 nucleotides read TGTGCCGGCACCTTGGGGACAGGGTCCCGGGGGCAGTACTTC. Translated, it gives CAGTLGTGSRGQYF.

This clonotype was found many times. The chain employs TRBV6-1 and TRBJ2-3, with TRBD2 identical over 9 bases. Germline values: CDR1 MNHNS, CDR2 SASEGT. Trimming cost V 0 bases and J 1 base; bases outside gene matches: 8. The CDR3 is made up of 18 amino acids. The CDR3 region is CASSEADIAGVGTDTQYF. CDR3 bases: TGTGCCAGCAGTGAAGCGGATATAGCGGGAGTCGGCACAGATACGCAGTATTTT.

V gene TRBV7-2 combines with J gene TRBJ1-4, with D tentatively TRBD1 (5 bases). The germline CDR1 and CDR2 sequences are SGHTA and FQGNSA. Trimming took off 5 bases at V and 6 bases at J, with 19 bases between the two ends. The CDR3 length is 16 residues. CDR3 bases: TGTGCCAGCAGCCCCGATATCGGGGGTGACGATGAAAAACTGTTTTTT. Translated, it gives CASSPDIGGDDEKLFF.

This clonotype was seen ten or more times. The chain recombines TRBV24-1 with TRBJ2-3; no clear D. V was cut by 3 bases and J by 5 bases, with 11 bases left in between. This CDR3 region has 14 residues. Germline loops: CDR1 KGHDR, CDR2 SFDVKD. DNA of the CDR3: TGTGCCACCAGTGATCCCTTGGTGGGAGATACGCAGTATTTT. It yields the protein CATSDPLVGDTQYF.

The V gene is TRBV9, the J gene TRBJ2-1, with 7 bases fitting TRBD1. V lost 7 bases to trimming and J lost 2 bases; unmatched junction nucleotides: 15. The V gene's germline CDR1 is SGDLS and CDR2 YYNGEE. This CDR3 comprises 17 residues. The CDR3 DNA reads as TGTGCCAGCGGCCGAGACCAACAGGGGTTGACCTACAATGAGCAGTTCTTC. It is translated as CASGRDQQGLTYNEQFF. Full variable domain (missing parts from reference TRBV9 and TRBJ2-1): DSGVTQTPKHLITATGQRVTLRCSPRSGDLSVYWYQQSLDQGLQFLIQYYNGEERAKGNILERFSAQQFPDLHSELNLSSLELGDSALYFCASGRDQQGLTYNEQFFGPGTRLTVL.

The chain recombines TRBV6-1 with TRBJ1-2; 9 bases align to TRBD1. V shed 5 bases and J 6 bases; nucleotides not matched to a gene: 7. The germline V gene has CDR1 MNHNS and CDR2 SASEGT. The CDR3 is 14 amino acids. The CDR3 is CASSRGQGIDGYTF. The CDR3 coding sequence is TGTGCCAGCAGTAGGGGACAGGGTATCGATGGCTACACCTTC.

This clonotype has at least ten counts. The chain combines TRBV12-3 or TRBV12-4 with TRBJ1-1; TRBD1 is a possible D gene (5 bases). The CDR3 has 13 amino acids. V lost 10 bases to trimming and J lost 1 base, with 13 bases between them. The CDR3 region has the DNA TGTGCCACGACCCCGGGACGGAACACTGAAGCTTTCTTT. Translation gives CATTPGRNTEAFF.

The chain uses TRBV12-3 or TRBV12-4 and TRBJ2-1, with no clear D. The CDR3 extends over 16 amino acids. The V gene lost 5 bases and the J gene lost 4 bases, with 18 bases spanning the gap. The CDR3 reads CASSIRTTRWYNEQFF. CDR3 DNA: TGTGCCAGCAGTATTCGGACCACCCGATGGTACAATGAGCAGTTCTTC.

The genes are TRBV15 and TRBJ2-3; possibly TRBD2 for D (5 bases). Germline V CDR1 and CDR2: LNHNV, YYDKDF (reference sequence). The CDR3 spans 20 residues. Trimming removed 1 base from V and 2 bases from J, with 25 bases in between. The chain's CDR3 is CATSRVPAALLHSFTDTQYF. CDR3 sequence (DNA): TGTGCCACCAGCAGAGTTCCAGCGGCGCTGCTCCATTCGTTCACAGATACGCAGTATTTT.

This clonotype was detected many times. The chain carries TRBV7-9 and TRBJ2-7; 8 bases fit TRBD1. This CDR3 contains 14 residues. Per the germline V gene, CDR1 is SEHNR and CDR2 is FQNEAQ (reference sequence). Trimming cost V 5 bases and J 9 bases; bases outside gene matches: 12. The CDR3 loop is CASSGPGQAGLQYF. Written as DNA, the CDR3 is TGTGCCAGCAGCGGTCCGGGACAGGCCGGGTTGCAGTACTTC.

This clonotype occurred many times. V gene TRBV3-1 combines with J gene TRBJ2-7; D uncertain. The CDR3 has 14 amino acids. Germline CDR1 reads LGHDT; CDR2 reads YNNKEL (reference sequence). Deletions cut 3 bases from V and 0 bases from J, with 9 bases between. CDR3 coding DNA: TGTGCCAGCAGCCATCAAGGAAGCTCCTACGAGCAGTACTTC. This gives the protein CASSHQGSSYEQYF.

In nucleotides, the CDR3 is TGTGCCAGCAGCTTAGAGCACTCGGTGGGCACTGAAGCTTTCTTT. Translation gives CASSLEHSVGTEAFF. The chain has TRBV5-6 and TRBJ1-1, with unresolved D. V lost 2 bases and J lost 4, with 15 bases in between. This CDR3 spans 15 amino acids. CDR1 and CDR2 (germline): SGHDT, YYEEEE.